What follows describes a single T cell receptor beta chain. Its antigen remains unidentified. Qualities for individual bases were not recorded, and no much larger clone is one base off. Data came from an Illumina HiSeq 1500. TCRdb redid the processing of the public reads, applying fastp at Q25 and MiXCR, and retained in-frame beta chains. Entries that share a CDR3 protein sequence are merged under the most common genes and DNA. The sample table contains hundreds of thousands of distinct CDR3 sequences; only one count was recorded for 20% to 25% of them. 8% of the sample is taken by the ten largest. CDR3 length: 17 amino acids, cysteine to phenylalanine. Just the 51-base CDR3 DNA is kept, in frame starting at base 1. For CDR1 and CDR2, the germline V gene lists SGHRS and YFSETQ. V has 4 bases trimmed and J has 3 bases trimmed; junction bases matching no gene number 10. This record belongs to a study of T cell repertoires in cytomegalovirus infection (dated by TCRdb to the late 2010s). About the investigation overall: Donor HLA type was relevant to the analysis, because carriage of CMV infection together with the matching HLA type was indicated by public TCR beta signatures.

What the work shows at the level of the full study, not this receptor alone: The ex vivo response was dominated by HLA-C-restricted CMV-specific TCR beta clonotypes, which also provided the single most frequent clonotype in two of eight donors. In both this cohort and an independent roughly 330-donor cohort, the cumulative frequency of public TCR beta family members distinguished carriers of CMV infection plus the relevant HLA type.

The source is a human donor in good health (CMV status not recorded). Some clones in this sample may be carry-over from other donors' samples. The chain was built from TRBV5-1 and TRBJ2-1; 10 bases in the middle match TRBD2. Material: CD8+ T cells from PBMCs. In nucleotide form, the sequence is TGCGCCAGCAGCCTGGGCCTTCTAGCGGGGGTCTACAATGAGCAGTTCTTC. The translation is CASSLGLLAGVYNEQFF.